The rows below give T cell receptor beta chains drawn from one sample of a study of T cell clonotyping in hematopoietic cell transplantation. Profiling relied on immunoSEQ multiplex PCR, and the TCRdb table lists in-frame clones only, not all of them. The data contain around 37,000 clones, around 85% of them singletons. This specimen was peripheral blood mononuclear cells, taken before stem cell transplant. Receptors originate from a man aged 55-75 years with acute myeloid leukemia. Some clones in this sample may be carry-over from other donors' samples. Each CDR3 is given with its conserved first and last residue. Fields, in order: D gene, V gene, J gene, clone size, CDR3 DNA, CDR3 protein. A D gene is named only where the DNA matches it firmly. Clone size is shown for a subset of rows, as once, few, many or a class of expanded clone.

D: .
V: TRBV19
J: TRBJ1-5
size: few
DNA: TGTGCCAGTATAGGAAATGAGCCCCAGCATTTT
CDR3: CASIGNEPQHF

D: .
V: TRBV27
J: TRBJ2-7
size: .
DNA: TGTGCCAGCAGTTTATCAGACGCCGCGGCAGGGGTGAACGAGCAGTACTTC
CDR3: CASSLSDAAAGVNEQYF

D: .
V: TRBV6-5
J: TRBJ1-6
size: .
DNA: TGTGCCAGCAGCAGGGAGGTAGGGGGGAATTCACCCCTCCACTTT
CDR3: CASSREVGGNSPLHF

D: TRBD1
V: TRBV7-2
J: TRBJ1-5
size: .
DNA: TGTGCCAGCAGCTTAACAGGGGGCGGCCATCAGCCCCAGCATTTT
CDR3: CASSLTGGGHQPQHF

D: .
V: TRBV11-2
J: TRBJ2-7
size: .
DNA: TGTGCCAGCAGCTTAGATCCGGGAGTCGCGTACGAGCAGTACTTC
CDR3: CASSLDPGVAYEQYF

D: .
V: TRBV28
J: TRBJ2-2
size: .
DNA: TGTGCCAGCAGTTTCCTACCCCGGACCAGGGAGCTGTTTTTT
CDR3: CASSFLPRTRELFF

D: .
V: TRBV2
J: TRBJ2-7
size: .
DNA: TGTGCCAGCAGTGACCCACCCGAGCAGTACTTC
CDR3: CASSDPPEQYF

D: TRBD2
V: TRBV18
J: TRBJ2-3
size: once
DNA: TGTGCCAGCTCACCCAGACTAGCGGGTTCCACAGATACGCAGTATTTT
CDR3: CASSPRLAGSTDTQYF

D: .
V: TRBV18
J: TRBJ1-4
size: few
DNA: TGTGCCAGCTCACCTATCGAAGACAGACGAAATGAAAAACTGTTTTTT
CDR3: CASSPIEDRRNEKLFF

D: .
V: TRBV23-1
J: TRBJ1-2
size: .
DNA: TGCGCCAGCAGTCTCCACTTTGCCTCAGGGACCGCTTGGTATGGCTACACCTTC
CDR3: CASSLHFASGTAWYGYTF

D: .
V: TRBV19
J: TRBJ1-5
size: .
DNA: TGTGCCAGTACCAACGCGGGCCACAATACCCAGCATTTT
CDR3: CASTNAGHNTQHF

D: TRBD1
V: TRBV19
J: TRBJ1-2
size: .
DNA: TGTGCCAGTAGTCCTGACAGGGCTCGTTTCTATGGCTACACCTTC
CDR3: CASSPDRARFYGYTF

D: TRBD1
V: TRBV6-5
J: TRBJ1-6
size: .
DNA: TGTGCCAGCAGTTACTTCCCAGGGACAGATAATTCACCCCTCCACTTT
CDR3: CASSYFPGTDNSPLHF

D: .
V: TRBV2
J: TRBJ1-3
size: few
DNA: TGTGCCAGCAGGAAGGGGGTGTCAGGAAACACCATATATTTT
CDR3: CASRKGVSGNTIYF

D: .
V: TRBV30
J: TRBJ1-3
size: once
DNA: TGTGCCTGGAGTGAACGGGGTTCCGGAAACACCATATATTTT
CDR3: CAWSERGSGNTIYF

D: .
V: TRBV7-6
J: TRBJ2-7
size: once
DNA: TGTGCCAGCAGCTTGTCCCTTAACGAGCAGTACTTC
CDR3: CASSLSLNEQYF

D: TRBD2
V: TRBV6-6
J: TRBJ2-3
size: .
DNA: TGTGCCAGCAGTTACCTAGCGGGGGGGAACACAGATACGCAGTATTTT
CDR3: CASSYLAGGNTDTQYF

D: TRBD1
V: TRBV4-2
J: TRBJ1-2
size: .
DNA: TGTGCCAGCAGCCAAGATGGGACAGGTTCTAACTATGGCTACACCTTC
CDR3: CASSQDGTGSNYGYTF

D: TRBD1
V: TRBV9
J: TRBJ1-3
size: .
DNA: TGTGCCAGCAGGGCAGGGGGCGGGTCTGGAAACACCATATATTTT
CDR3: CASRAGGGSGNTIYF

D: TRBD2
V: TRBV5-4
J: TRBJ2-3
size: .
DNA: TGTGCCAGCAGCCTCCAAAGCGGGGGGGAGCCCCCAGATACGCAGTATTTT
CDR3: CASSLQSGGEPPDTQYF

D: .
V: TRBV28
J: TRBJ1-5
size: few
DNA: TGTGCCAGCGGCCCTCAAGGTATGAGCAATCAGCCCCAGCATTTT
CDR3: CASGPQGMSNQPQHF

D: .
V: TRBV4-2
J: TRBJ1-4
size: .
DNA: TGTGCCAGCAGCCGCCGGTACAGGGATGAAAAACTGTTTTTT
CDR3: CASSRRYRDEKLFF

D: .
V: TRBV5-6
J: TRBJ2-2
size: .
DNA: TGTGCCAGCATGGGATGGGAAGACGGGGAGCTGTTTTTT
CDR3: CASMGWEDGELFF

D: .
V: TRBV11-2
J: TRBJ1-2
size: .
DNA: TGTGCCAGCAGCTGGGACACCTTTAACTATGGCTACACCTTC
CDR3: CASSWDTFNYGYTF

D: .
V: TRBV7-9
J: TRBJ2-2
size: .
DNA: TGTGCCAGCAGCTTTTATAACACCGGGGAGCTGTTTTTT
CDR3: CASSFYNTGELFF

D: .
V: TRBV18
J: TRBJ2-5
size: few
DNA: TGTGCCAGCTCACTTTCCCAAGAAGAGACCCAGTACTTC
CDR3: CASSLSQEETQYF

D: TRBD1
V: TRBV6-4
J: TRBJ2-1
size: .
DNA: TGTGCCAGCGGTAAAGGGGGCCCGGAGGATGAGCAGTTCTTC
CDR3: CASGKGGPEDEQFF